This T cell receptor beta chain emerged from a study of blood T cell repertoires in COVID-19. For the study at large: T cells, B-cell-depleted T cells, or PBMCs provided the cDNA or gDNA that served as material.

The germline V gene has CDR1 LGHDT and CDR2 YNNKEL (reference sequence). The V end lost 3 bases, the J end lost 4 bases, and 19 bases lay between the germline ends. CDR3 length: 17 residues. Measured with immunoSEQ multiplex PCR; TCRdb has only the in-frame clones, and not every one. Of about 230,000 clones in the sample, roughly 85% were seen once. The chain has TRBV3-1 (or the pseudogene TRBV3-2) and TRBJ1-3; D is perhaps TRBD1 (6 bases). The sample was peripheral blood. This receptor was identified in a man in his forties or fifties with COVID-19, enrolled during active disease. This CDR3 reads CASSHAGGGWRGNTIYF. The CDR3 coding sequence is TGTGCCAGCAGCCACGCTGGCGGGGGCTGGAGAGGAAACACCATATATTTT.